These 7 T cell receptor beta chains originate from one sample sequenced in a study of beta chain features in type 1 diabetes. Expressed TCRB transcripts were sequenced because the entire RNA isolate underwent reverse transcription. Some clones are missing from TCRdb's copy, which holds only in-frame ones; the method was immunoSEQ multiplex PCR. The sample holds approximately 140,000 clones; under 60% are singletons and the top ten take roughly 0.43%. Specimen: Tregs from blood. The receptors originated from a man aged 18 to 30 in good health.

In this sample, this clone turned up a few times. The V and J genes are TRBV5-1 and TRBJ2-7, with 8 bases identical to TRBD2. Germline V gene sequence: CDR1 SGHRS, CDR2 YFSETQ. Losses at the gene ends were 4 bases for V and 1 base for J; bases not matched to a gene: 10. The CDR3 totals 16 residues. CDR3 nucleotide sequence: TGCGCCAGCAGCCCCCTTGGGGTAGCGGGATCCTACGAGCAGTACTTC. Encoded protein: CASSPLGVAGSYEQYF.

The sample holds one count of this clone. The gene calls are TRBV29-1 and TRBJ1-6, with a tentative D call TRBD1 (5 bases). The V gene's germline CDR1 is SQVTM and CDR2 ANQGSEA. V lost 3 bases and J lost 8, with 14 bases in between. This CDR3 comprises 14 residues. Here the CDR3 reads CSVEGGLMDSPLHF. In DNA, the CDR3 is TGCAGCGTTGAGGGGGGTTTGATGGATTCACCCCTCCACTTT.

V usage is TRBV30 and J usage is TRBJ2-5; D may be TRBD2 (6 bases). Trimming took 0 bases from V and 5 from J, leaving 13 bases between them. Germline CDR1 is GTSNPN and CDR2 is SVGIG (reference sequence). The CDR3 has 14 residues. CDR3: CAWSVGGLAETQYF. The DNA for the CDR3 is TGTGCCTGGAGTGTCGGAGGGCTAGCGGAGACCCAGTACTTC. The whole variable domain, remainder taken from reference TRBV30 and TRBJ2-5, is SQTIHQWPATLVQPVGSPLSLECTVEGTSNPNLYWYRQAAGRGLQLLFYSVGIGQISSEVPQNLSASRPQDRQFILSSKKLLLSDSGFYLCAWSVGGLAETQYFGPGTRLLVL.

V is TRBV27 and J is TRBJ2-3; 9 bases fit TRBD1. The CDR3 covers 15 residues. With 3 bases clipped from V and 11 bases from J, the junction kept 12 bases outside the gene matches. Germline V CDR1 and CDR2: MNHEY, SMNVEV (reference sequence). The CDR3 DNA is TGTGCCAGCAGTTTCCTCGGGACAGGGCAGAAAAAGCAGTATTTT. Translation: CASSFLGTGQKKQYF.

The gene calls are TRBV5-1 and TRBJ2-3; a weak D match, TRBD1 (5 bases). Deletions cut 0 bases from V and 3 bases from J, with 11 bases between. The germline gives CDR1 SGHRS, CDR2 YFSETQ. The CDR3 sequence is 15 residues long. The CDR3 reads CASSLETASTDTQYF. The DNA of the CDR3 is TGCGCCAGCAGCTTGGAGACAGCGTCAACAGATACGCAGTATTTT.

The chain carries TRBV30 and TRBJ2-2; D might be TRBD1 (6 bases). This CDR3 is built from 17 residues. The V end lost 2 bases, the J end lost 4 bases, and 20 bases lay between the germline ends. Germline loops: CDR1 GTSNPN, CDR2 SVGIG (reference sequence). In DNA form, the CDR3 reads TGTGCCTGGAGTCGAACTACAGGGTCGAGAAGCACCGGGGAGCTGTTTTTT. This sequence encodes CAWSRTTGSRSTGELFF.

The rearrangement links TRBV5-1 to TRBJ2-5; D is possibly TRBD1 (6 bases). Trimming took 4 bases from V and 2 from J, leaving 12 bases between them. The CDR3 is 14 amino acids. Germline CDR1 reads SGHRS; CDR2 reads YFSETQ. The CDR3 protein is CASSTGQGQETQYF. DNA of the CDR3: TGCGCCAGCAGCACGGGACAAGGACAAGAGACCCAGTACTTC.